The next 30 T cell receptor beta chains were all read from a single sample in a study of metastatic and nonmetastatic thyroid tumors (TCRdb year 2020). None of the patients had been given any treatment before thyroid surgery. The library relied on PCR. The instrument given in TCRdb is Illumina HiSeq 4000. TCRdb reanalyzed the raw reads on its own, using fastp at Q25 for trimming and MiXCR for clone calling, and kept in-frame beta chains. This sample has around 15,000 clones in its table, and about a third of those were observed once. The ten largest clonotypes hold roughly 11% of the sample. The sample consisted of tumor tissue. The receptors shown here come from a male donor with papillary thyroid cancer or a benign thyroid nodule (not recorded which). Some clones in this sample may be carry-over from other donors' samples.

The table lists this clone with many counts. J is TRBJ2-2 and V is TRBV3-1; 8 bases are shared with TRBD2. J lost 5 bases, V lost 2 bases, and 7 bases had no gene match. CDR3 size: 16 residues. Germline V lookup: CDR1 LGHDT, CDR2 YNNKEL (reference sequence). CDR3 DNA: TGTGCCAGCAGCCAAAACTCGGGGGGGCGGACCGGGGAGCTGTTTTTT. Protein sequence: CASSQNSGGRTGELFF.

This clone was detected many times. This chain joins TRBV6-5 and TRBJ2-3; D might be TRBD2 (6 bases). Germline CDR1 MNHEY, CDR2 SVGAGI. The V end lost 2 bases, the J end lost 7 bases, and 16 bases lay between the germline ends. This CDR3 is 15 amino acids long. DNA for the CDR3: TGTGCCAGCAGTTACAAGGCAGGGACTTATAATACGCAGTATTTT. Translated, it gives CASSYKAGTYNTQYF.

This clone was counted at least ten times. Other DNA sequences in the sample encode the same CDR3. This chain's CDR3 is CASSPAASGSLAGELFF. The CDR3 DNA is TGTGCCAGCAGCCCAGCGGCTAGCGGGAGTTTAGCCGGGGAGCTGTTTTTT. This chain connects TRBV7-2 to TRBJ2-2; 10 bases align to TRBD2. Per the germline V gene, CDR1 is SGHTA and CDR2 is FQGNSA. This CDR3 region has 17 residues. With V trimmed by 5 bases and J by 6 bases, 12 bases remained unmatched.

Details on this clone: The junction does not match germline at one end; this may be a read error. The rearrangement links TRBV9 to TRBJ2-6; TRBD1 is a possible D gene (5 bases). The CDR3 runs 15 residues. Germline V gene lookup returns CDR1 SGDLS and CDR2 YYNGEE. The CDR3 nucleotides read TGTGCCAGCAGCGTTCCAGGCTCTGGGGCCTACGTCATGACTTTC. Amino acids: CASSVPGSGAYVMTF.

The CDR3 DNA sequence: TGCGCCAGCAGGACCAACAGGTGGGGTTATAATTCACCCCTCCACTTT. Residues: CASRTNRWGYNSPLHF. The rearrangement joins TRBV5-1 to TRBJ1-6; tentatively, D is TRBD1 (5 bases). CDR1 and CDR2 (germline): SGHRS, YFSETQ. With 5 bases removed from V and 4 bases from J, the gap between germline ends came to 16 bases. The CDR3 spans 16 residues.

This chain's CDR3 is CASSPGTDYGYTF. For the CDR3, the DNA is TGTGCCAGCTCACCAGGGACGGATTATGGCTACACCTTC. V and J are TRBV18 and TRBJ1-2; TRBD1 might be the D (5 bases). Germline CDR1 and CDR2: KGHSH and LQKENI. Trimming took off 2 bases at V and 5 bases at J, with 9 bases between the two ends. This CDR3 has 13 amino acids.

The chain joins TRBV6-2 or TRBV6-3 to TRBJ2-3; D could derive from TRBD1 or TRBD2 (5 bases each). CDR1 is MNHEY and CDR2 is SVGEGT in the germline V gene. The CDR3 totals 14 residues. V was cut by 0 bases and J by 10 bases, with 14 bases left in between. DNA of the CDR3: TGTGCCAGCAGTTACTCCTTGGTGGGGGATGCGCAGTATTTT. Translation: CASSYSLVGDAQYF.

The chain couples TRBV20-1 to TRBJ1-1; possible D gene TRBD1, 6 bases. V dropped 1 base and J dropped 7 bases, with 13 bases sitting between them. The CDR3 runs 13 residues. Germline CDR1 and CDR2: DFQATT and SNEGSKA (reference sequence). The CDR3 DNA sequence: TGCAGTGCTAGAGTGGGGGGGGCGGTTGAAGCTTTCTTT. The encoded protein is CSARVGGAVEAFF.

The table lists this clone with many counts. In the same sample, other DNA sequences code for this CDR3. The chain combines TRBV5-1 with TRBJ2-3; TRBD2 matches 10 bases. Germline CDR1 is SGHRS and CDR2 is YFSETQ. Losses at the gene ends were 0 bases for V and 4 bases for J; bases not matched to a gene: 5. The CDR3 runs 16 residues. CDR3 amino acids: CASSLASGSGADTQYF. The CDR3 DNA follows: TGCGCCAGCAGCTTGGCTAGCGGGAGTGGCGCAGATACGCAGTATTTT.

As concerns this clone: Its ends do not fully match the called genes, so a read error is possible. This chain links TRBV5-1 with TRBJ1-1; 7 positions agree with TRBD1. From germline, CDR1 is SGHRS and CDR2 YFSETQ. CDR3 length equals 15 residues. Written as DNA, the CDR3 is TGCGCCAACAGCCCACGCCCGACAGGGAACACTGAAGCTTTTTTT. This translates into CANSPRPTGNTEAFF.

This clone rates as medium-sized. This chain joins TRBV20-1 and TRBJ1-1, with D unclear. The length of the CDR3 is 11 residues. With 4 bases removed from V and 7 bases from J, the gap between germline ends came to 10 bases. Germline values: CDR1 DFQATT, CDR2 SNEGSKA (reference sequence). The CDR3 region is CSANREIEAFF. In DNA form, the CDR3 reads TGCAGTGCTAACCGGGAAATTGAAGCTTTCTTT.

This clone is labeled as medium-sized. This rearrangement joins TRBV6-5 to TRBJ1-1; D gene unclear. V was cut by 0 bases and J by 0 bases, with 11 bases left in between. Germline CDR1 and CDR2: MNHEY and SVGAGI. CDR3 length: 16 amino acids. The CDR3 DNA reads TGTGCCAGCAGTTACTCCATAGGGCGGATGAACACTGAAGCTTTCTTT. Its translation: CASSYSIGRMNTEAFF.

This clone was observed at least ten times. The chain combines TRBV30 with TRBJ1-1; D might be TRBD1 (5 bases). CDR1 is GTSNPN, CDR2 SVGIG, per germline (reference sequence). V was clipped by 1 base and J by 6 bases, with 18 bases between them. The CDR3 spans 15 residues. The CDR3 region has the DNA TGTGCCTGGAGTGCCCGGATCAAGAAGGGACCTGAAGCTTTCTTT. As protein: CAWSARIKKGPEAFF.

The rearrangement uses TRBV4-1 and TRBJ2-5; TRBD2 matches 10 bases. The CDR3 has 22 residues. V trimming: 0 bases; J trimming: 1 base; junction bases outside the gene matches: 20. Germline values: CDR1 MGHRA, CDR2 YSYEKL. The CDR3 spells CASSQDAPTWARTSGGQETQYF. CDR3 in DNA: TGCGCCAGCAGCCAAGATGCTCCCACTTGGGCCCGGACTAGCGGAGGCCAAGAGACCCAGTACTTC.

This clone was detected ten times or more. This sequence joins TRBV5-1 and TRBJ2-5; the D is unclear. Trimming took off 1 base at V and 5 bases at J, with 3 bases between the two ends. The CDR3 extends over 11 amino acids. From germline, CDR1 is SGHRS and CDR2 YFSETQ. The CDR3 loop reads CASSLSETQYF. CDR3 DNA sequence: TGCGCCAGCAGCTTGTCTGAGACCCAGTACTTC.

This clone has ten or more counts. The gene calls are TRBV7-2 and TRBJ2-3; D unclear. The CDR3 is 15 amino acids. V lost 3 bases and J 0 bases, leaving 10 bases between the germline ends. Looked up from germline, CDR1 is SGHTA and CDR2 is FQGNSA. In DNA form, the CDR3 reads TGTGCCAGCAGCTTCTCCTATTTAAGCACAGATACGCAGTATTTT. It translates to CASSFSYLSTDTQYF. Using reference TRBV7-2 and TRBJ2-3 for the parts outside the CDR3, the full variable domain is GAGVSQSPSNKVTEKGKDVELRCDPISGHTALYWYRQSLGQGLEFLIYFQGNSAPDKSGLPSDRFSAERTGGSVSTLTIQRTQQEDSAVYLCASSFSYLSTDTQYFGPGTRLTVL.

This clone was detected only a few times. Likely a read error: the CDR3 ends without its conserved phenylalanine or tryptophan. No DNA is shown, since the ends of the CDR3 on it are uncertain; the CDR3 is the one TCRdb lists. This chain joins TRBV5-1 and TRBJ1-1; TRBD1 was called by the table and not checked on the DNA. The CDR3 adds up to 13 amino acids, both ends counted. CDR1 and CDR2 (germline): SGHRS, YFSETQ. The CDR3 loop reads CASSYDSNTEDFL.

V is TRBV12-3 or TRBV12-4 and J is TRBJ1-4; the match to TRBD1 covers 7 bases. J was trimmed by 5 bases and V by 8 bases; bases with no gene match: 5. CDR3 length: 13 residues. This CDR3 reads CASGPTGNEKLFF. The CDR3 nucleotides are TGTGCCAGCGGGCCGACAGGGAATGAAAAACTGTTTTTT.

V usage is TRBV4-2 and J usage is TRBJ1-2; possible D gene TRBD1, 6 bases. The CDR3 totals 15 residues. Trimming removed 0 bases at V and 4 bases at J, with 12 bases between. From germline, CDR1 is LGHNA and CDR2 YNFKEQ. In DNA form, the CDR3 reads TGTGCCAGCAGCCAAGAGGGGGGCGCTGGCTATGGCTACACCTTC. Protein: CASSQEGGAGYGYTF.

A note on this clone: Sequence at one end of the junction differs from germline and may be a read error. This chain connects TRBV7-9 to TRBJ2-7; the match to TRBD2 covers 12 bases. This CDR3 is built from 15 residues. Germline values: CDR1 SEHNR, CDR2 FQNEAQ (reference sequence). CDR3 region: CASSPPGLAGYEKYF. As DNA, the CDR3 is TGTGCCAGCAGCCCACCTGGACTAGCGGGGTACGAGAAGTACTTC.

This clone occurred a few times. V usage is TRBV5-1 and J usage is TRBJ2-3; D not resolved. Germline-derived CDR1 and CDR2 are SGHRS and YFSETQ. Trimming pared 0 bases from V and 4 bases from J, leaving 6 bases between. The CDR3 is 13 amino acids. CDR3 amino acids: CASSLDDADTQYF. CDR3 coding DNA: TGCGCCAGCAGCTTGGACGACGCAGATACGCAGTATTTT. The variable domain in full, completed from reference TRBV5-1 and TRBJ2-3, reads KAGVTQTPRYLIKTRGQQVTLSCSPISGHRSVSWYQQTPGQGLQFLFEYFSETQRNKGNFPGRFSGRQFSNSRSEMNVSTLELGDSALYLCASSLDDADTQYFGPGTRLTVL.

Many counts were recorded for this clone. Here the CDR3 reads CASSSGRRQPQHF. The CDR3 bases are TGTGCCAGCAGTTCAGGGAGGAGGCAGCCCCAGCATTTT. The chain links TRBV28 to TRBJ1-5; tentatively, D is TRBD1 (5 bases). Germline loops: CDR1 MDHEN, CDR2 SYDVKM. With 4 bases removed from V and 7 bases from J, the gap between germline ends came to 11 bases. The CDR3 runs 13 residues. Combining the CDR3 with reference TRBV28 and TRBJ1-5 gives the whole variable domain DVKVTQSSRYLVKRTGEKVFLECVQDMDHENMFWYRQDPGLGLRLIYFSYDVKMKEKGDIPEGYSVSREKKERFSLILESASTNQTSMYLCASSSGRRQPQHFGDGTRLSIL.

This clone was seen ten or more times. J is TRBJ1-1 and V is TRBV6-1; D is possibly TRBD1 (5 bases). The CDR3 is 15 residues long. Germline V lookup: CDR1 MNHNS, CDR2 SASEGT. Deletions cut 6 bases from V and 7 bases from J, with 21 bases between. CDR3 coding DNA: TGTGCCAGCAGCCTAGCGGGTCTGGAAAGGGGTGAAGCTTTCTTT. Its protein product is CASSLAGLERGEAFF.

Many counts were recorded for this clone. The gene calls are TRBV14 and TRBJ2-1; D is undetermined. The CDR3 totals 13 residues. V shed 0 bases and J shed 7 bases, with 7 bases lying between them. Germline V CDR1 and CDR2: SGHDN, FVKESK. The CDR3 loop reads CASSQDRRNEQFF. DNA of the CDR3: TGTGCCAGCAGCCAAGATAGGCGGAATGAGCAGTTCTTC.

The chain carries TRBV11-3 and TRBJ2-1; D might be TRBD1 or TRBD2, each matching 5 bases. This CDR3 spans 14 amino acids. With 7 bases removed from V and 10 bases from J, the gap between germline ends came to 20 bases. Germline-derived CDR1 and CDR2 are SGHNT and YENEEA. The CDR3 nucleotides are TGTGCCAGCACGCGCGAACAGGCGGAGGAGGAGCAGTTCTTC. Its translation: CASTREQAEEEQFF.

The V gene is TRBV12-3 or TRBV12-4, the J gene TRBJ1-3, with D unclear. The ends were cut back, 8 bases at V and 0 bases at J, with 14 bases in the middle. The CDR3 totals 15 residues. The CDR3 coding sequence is TGTGCCAGCCCTCCTATGAACAGCTCTGGAAACACCATATATTTT. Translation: CASPPMNSSGNTIYF.

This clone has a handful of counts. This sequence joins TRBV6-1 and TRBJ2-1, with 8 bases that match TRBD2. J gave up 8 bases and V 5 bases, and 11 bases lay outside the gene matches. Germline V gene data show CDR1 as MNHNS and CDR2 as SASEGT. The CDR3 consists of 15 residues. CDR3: CASSRTSWGADEQFF. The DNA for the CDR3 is TGTGCCAGCAGTCGGACTAGCTGGGGTGCCGATGAGCAGTTCTTC.

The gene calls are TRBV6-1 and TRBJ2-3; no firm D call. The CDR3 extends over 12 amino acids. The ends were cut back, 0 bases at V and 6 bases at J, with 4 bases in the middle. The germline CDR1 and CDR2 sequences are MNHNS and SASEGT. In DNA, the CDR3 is TGTGCCAGCAGTGAAGCGGGGGATACGCAGTATTTT. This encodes CASSEAGDTQYF.

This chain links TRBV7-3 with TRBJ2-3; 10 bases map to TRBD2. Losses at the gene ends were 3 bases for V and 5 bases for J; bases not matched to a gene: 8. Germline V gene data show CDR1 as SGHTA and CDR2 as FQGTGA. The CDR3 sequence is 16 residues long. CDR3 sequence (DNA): TGTGCCAGCAGCTTGTGGCTAGCGGGGGTTCTAGATACGCAGTATTTT. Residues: CASSLWLAGVLDTQYF.

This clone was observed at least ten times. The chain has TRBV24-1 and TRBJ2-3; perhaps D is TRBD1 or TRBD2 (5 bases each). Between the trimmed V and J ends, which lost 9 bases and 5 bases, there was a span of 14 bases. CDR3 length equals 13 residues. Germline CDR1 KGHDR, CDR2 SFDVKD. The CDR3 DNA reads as TGTGCCACCCGGGGACCGCTGGGAGATACGCAGTATTTT. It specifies CATRGPLGDTQYF.